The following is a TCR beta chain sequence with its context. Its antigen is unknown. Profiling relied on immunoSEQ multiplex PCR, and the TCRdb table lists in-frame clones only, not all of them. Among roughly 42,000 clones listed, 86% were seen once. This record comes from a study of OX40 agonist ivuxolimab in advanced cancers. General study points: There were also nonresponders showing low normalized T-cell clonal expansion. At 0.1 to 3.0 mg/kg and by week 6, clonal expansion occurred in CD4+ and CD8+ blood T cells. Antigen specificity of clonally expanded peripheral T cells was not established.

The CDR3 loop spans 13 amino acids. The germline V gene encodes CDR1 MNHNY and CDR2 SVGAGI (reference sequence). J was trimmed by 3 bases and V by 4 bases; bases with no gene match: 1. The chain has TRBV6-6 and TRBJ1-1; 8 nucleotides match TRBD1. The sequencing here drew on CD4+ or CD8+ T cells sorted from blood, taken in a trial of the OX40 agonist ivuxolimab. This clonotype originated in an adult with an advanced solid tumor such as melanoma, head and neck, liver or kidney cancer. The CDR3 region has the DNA TGTGCCAGCAGTTCGACAGGGGACACTGAAGCTTTCTTT. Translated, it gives CASSSTGDTEAFF.